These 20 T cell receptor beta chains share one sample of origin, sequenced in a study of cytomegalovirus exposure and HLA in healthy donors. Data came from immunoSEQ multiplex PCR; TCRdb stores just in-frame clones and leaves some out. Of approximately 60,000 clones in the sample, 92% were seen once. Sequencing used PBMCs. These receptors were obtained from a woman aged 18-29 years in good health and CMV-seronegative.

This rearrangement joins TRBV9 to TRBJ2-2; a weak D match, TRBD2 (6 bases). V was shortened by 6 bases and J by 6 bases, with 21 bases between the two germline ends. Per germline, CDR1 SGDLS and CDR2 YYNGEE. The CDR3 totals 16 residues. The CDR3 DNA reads TGTGCCAGCAAAACATGGGCGGGGAGGAGGCCCGGGGAGCTGTTTTTT. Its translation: CASKTWAGRRPGELFF. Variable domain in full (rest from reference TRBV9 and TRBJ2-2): DSGVTQTPKHLITATGQRVTLRCSPRSGDLSVYWYQQSLDQGLQFLIQYYNGEERAKGNILERFSAQQFPDLHSELNLSSLELGDSALYFCASKTWAGRRPGELFFGEGSRLTVL.

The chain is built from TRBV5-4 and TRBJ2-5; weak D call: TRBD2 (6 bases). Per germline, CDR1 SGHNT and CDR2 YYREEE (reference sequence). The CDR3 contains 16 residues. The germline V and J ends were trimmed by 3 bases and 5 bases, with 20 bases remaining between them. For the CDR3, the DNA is TGTGCCAGCAGCTCCGCCCGGGACTCTGGGGGGGAGACCCAGTACTTC. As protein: CASSSARDSGGETQYF.

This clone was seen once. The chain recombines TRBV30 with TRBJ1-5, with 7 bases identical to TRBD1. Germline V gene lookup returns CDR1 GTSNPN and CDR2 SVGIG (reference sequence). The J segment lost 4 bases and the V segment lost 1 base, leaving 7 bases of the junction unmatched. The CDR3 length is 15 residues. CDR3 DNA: TGTGCCTGGAGTGGGCCGGACAGGCCGAATCAGCCCCAGCATTTT. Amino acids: CAWSGPDRPNQPQHF.

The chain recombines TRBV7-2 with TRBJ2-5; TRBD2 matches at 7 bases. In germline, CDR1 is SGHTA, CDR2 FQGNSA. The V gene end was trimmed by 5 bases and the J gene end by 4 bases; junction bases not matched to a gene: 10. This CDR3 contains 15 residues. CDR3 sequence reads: CASSRALAERETQYF. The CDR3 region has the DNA TGTGCCAGCAGCCGCGCCCTAGCGGAGAGAGAGACCCAGTACTTC.

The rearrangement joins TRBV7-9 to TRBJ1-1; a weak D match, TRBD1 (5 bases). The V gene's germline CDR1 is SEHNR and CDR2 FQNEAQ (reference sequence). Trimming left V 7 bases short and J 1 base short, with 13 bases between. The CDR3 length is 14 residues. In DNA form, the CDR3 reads TGTGCCAGCACCTTCGGGAGGGGGAACACTGAAGCTTTCTTT. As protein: CASTFGRGNTEAFF. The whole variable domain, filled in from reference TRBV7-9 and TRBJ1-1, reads DTGVSQNPRHKITKRGQNVTFRCDPISEHNRLYWYRQTLGQGPEFLTYFQNEAQLEKSRLLSDRFSAERPKGSFSTLEIQRTEQGDSAMYLCASTFGRGNTEAFFGQGTRLTVV.

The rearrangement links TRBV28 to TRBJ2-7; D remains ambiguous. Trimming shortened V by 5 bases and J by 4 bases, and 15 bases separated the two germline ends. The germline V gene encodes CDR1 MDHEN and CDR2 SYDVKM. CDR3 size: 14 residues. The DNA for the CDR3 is TGTGCCAGCAGTATAAGCCTTCTTTTGTACGAGCAGTACTTC. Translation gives CASSISLLLYEQYF.

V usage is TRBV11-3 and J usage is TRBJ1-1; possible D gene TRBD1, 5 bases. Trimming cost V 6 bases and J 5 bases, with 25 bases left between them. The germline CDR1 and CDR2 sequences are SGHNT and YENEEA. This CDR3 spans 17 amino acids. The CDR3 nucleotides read TGTGCCAGCAGTTCCCCAAAAACAGGAAACCAAGGGACTGAAGCTTTCTTT. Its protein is CASSSPKTGNQGTEAFF.

The CDR3 loop reads CASSPPGTVSYEQYF. In DNA form, the CDR3 reads TGTGCCAGCTCACCCCCCGGGACAGTCTCCTACGAGCAGTACTTC. The chain links TRBV18 to TRBJ2-7; TRBD1 matches at 7 bases. Losses at the gene ends were 3 bases for V and 0 bases for J; bases not matched to a gene: 5. The germline CDR1 and CDR2 sequences are KGHSH and LQKENI. The CDR3 is made up of 15 amino acids.

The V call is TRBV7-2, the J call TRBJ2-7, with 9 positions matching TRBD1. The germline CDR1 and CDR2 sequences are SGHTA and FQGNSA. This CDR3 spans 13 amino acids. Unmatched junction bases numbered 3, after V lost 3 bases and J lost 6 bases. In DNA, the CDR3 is TGTGCCAGCAGCTTGGGACAGGGCCGCGAGCAGTACTTC. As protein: CASSLGQGREQYF. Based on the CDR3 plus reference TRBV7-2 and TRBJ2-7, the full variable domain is GAGVSQSPSNKVTEKGKDVELRCDPISGHTALYWYRQSLGQGLEFLIYFQGNSAPDKSGLPSDRFSAERTGGSVSTLTIQRTQQEDSAVYLCASSLGQGREQYFGPGTRLTVT.

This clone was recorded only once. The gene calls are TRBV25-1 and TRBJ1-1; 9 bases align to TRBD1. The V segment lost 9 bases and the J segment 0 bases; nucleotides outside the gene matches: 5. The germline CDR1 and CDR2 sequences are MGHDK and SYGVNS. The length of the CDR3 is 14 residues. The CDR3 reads CASTGGGMNTEAFF. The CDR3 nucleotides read TGTGCCAGTACAGGGGGCGGAATGAACACTGAAGCTTTCTTT.

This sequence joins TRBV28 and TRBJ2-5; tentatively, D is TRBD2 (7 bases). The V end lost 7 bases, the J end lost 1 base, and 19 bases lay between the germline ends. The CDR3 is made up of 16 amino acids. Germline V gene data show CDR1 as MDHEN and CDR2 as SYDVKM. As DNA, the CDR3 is TGTGCCAGCAAACCGATGGGGCGGGGGCGCCAAGAGACCCAGTACTTC. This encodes CASKPMGRGRQETQYF.

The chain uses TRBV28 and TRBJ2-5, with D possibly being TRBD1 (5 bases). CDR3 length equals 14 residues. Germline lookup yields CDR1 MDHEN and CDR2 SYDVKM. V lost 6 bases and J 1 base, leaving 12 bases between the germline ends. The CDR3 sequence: CASSGRQGQETQYF. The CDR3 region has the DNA TGTGCCAGCAGCGGGCGGCAGGGCCAAGAGACCCAGTACTTC.

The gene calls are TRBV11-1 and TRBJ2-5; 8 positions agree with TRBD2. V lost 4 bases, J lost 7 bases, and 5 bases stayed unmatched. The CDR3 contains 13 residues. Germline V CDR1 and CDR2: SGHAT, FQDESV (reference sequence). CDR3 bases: TGTGCCAGCAGCTATGGACGGGGGGGGACCCAGTACTTC. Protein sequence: CASSYGRGGTQYF.

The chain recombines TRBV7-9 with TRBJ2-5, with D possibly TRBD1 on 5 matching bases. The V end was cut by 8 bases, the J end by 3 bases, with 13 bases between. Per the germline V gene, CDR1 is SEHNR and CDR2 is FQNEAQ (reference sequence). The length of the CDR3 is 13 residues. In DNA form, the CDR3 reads TGTGCCAGCCGGCCAAAAGGGGAAGAGACCCAGTACTTC. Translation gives CASRPKGEETQYF.

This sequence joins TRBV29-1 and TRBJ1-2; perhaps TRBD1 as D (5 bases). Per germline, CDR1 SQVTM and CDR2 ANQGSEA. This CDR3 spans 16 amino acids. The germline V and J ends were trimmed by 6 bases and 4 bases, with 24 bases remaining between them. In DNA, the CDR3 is TGCAGCGTCCCCTTTGAAGGGGCAGGGATCAGCTATGGCTACACCTTC. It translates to CSVPFEGAGISYGYTF.

CDR3 DNA: TGTGCCAGCAGCGGGACAGGGGGCTCCTACAATGAGCAGTTCTTC. Amino acid sequence: CASSGTGGSYNEQFF. The chain links TRBV9 to TRBJ2-1; 10 positions match TRBD1. The CDR3 contains 15 residues. The germline gives CDR1 SGDLS, CDR2 YYNGEE. J was trimmed by 0 bases and V by 3 bases; bases with no gene match: 0.

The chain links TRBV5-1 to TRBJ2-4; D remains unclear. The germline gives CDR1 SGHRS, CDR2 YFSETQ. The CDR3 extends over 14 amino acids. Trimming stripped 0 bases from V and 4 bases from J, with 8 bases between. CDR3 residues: CASSLDSRKNIQYF. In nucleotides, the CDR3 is TGCGCCAGCAGCTTGGACAGTCGGAAAAACATTCAGTACTTC.

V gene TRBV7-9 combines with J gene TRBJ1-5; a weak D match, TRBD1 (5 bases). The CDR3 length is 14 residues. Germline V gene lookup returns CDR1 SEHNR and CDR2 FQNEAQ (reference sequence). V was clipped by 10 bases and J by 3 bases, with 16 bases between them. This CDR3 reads CATGGKYDNQPQHF. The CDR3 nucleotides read TGTGCCACCGGGGGGAAATACGACAATCAGCCCCAGCATTTT.

CDR3 residues: CASSPWGGQETQYF. The CDR3 DNA sequence: TGTGCCAGCAGTCCCTGGGGGGGGCAAGAGACCCAGTACTTC. This sequence joins TRBV7-9 and TRBJ2-5; 7 bases match TRBD2. With V trimmed by 6 bases and J by 2 bases, 6 bases remained unmatched. The CDR3 totals 14 residues. Germline V gene sequence: CDR1 SEHNR, CDR2 FQNEAQ (reference sequence).

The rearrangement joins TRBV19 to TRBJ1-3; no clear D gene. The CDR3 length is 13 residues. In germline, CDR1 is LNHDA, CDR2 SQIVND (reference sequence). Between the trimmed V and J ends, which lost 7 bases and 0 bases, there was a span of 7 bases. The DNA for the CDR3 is TGTGCCAGTACACAAATCTCTGGAAACACCATATATTTT. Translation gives CASTQISGNTIYF.